This TCR beta chain appears in the sequencing data of a study of PD-1 blockade in classical Hodgkin lymphoma. Whole-study results and caveats: Why the repertoires differ is still unclear, perhaps disease activity or prior therapy. Relapsed/refractory patients reportedly had lower baseline diversity than newly diagnosed patients.

Concerning this clone: Its antigen is unknown.

Trimming shortened V by 4 bases and J by 5 bases, and 12 bases separated the two germline ends. The CDR3 has 14 amino acids. Per the germline V gene, CDR1 is SGDLS and CDR2 is YYNGEE. TCRdb's table, derived via immunoSEQ multiplex PCR, lists solely in-frame clones and lacks some. This sample has more than 25,000 clones; approximately 88% occur once, and the top ten carry about 0.34%. The sample's time point: newly diagnosed, previously untreated cHL patient sample. The CD4+ T cells used were purified from thawed PBMCs through magnetic negative selection. The study compared against PBMCs from newly diagnosed, untreated classical Hodgkin lymphoma.

Sequencing used CD4+ T cells from blood. The source is a human donor with classical Hodgkin lymphoma. The genes are TRBV9 and TRBJ2-2; D is uncertain. This chain's CDR3 is CASSTQAETGELFF. DNA for the CDR3: TGTGCCAGCAGCACCCAAGCCGAAACCGGGGAGCTGTTTTTT.